The sequence of this T cell receptor (beta chain) was determined in a study of T-cell memory formation after mild COVID-19 (dated by TCRdb to the early 2020s). For the wider study: TCR sequence clusters from the two donors were largely donor specific. T-cell clones expanding and contracting after mild COVID-19 in two donors were tracked by longitudinal TCRalpha and TCRbeta repertoire sequencing. Two young, previously healthy adult volunteers, one female and one male, were included in the cohort.

V trim: 4 bases; J trim: 9 bases; unmatched bases: 2. From cysteine to phenylalanine, the CDR3 is 14 amino acids long. The only DNA kept is the CDR3, 42 bases in frame from the first base. The germline V gene sets CDR1 to SGHVS and CDR2 to FNYEAQ. Ficoll-Paque density gradient centrifugation was the method used to isolate PBMCs. This clonotype was seen repeatedly, ten times or more. Its antigen is currently not known. No clone much larger than this one lies a single base away; base qualities are absent. Results and caveats for the whole study, not just this receptor: Whether the second-wave clones peaking on day 37 were SARS-CoV-2 specific was not confirmed. Only a couple of mild cases were covered by the study, and larger cohorts that include severe cases with pre-infection samples were considered necessary. Some responding clones were detected in pre-infection memory, suggesting pre-existing cross-reactive memory T cells joined the SARS-CoV-2 response. Clones contracting from day 15 to 85 had balanced CD4/CD8 phenotypes, while a second wave expanding from day 15 to 37 was biased towards CD4+. Contracting CD4+ clones appeared mostly in the CM and EM memory subsets, whereas CD8+ clones were enriched in EMRA.

Sequencing was carried out with an Illumina NovaSeq 6000. Using 5'RACE with constant-segment primers, TCRalpha and TCRbeta cDNA libraries were constructed, with sample barcodes and unique molecular identifiers added in the process. Trizol reagent was used to extract RNA from every sample. The libraries were amplified in two PCR steps, and the second step added a second sample barcode and Illumina TruSeq adapters. The libraries were sequenced on an Illumina NovaSeq using 2 x 150 bp paired-end reads. Per the source publication's procedure: Reads were demultiplexed and collapsed into UMI-guided consensus sequences with migec v1.2.7. With mixcr v2.1.11, UMI consensuses were aligned to TRA and TRB V and J templates and assembled into clonotypes. Clonotypes were classified as expanded or contracted when called significant by both edgeR and NoisET, with noise models trained on biological replicates. For edgeR calls, the thresholds were a false discovery rate-adjusted p below 0.01 and a log2 fold-change of 1. As an exploratory analysis of dynamics, max-normalized trajectories of the 1000 most abundant clonotypes were examined by PCA with hierarchical clustering. Separately sequenced CD4+ and CD8+ repertoires were used to assign a CD4 or CD8 phenotype to each responding clone. The raw public reads went through TCRdb reprocessing: fastp at Q25, MiXCR clone calling, in-frame beta chains kept. Here each entry gathers all rows of one CDR3 protein and keeps the most common genes and DNA. The V and J calls and clone size are TCRdb's, not the authors'. The sample includes roughly 300,000 distinct CDR3 sequences, with roughly 15% observed a single time. Jointly, the top ten make up 20% to 25% of the sample.

The chain uses TRBV7-6 and TRBJ2-1; 14 bases in the junction line up with TRBD2. The receptor's source is a man in his late teens or twenties who had mild COVID-19 (a few samples of this study predate the infection). The sample titles of this study are shuffled in the database, so cell type and time point are left out; the donor was told from shared clones. The sequencing sample was made of PBMCs or a T cell subset sorted from them (not recorded which). The DNA sequence is given as TGTGCCAGCAGCTCGGGACTAGCGGGGGTTGAGCAGTTCTTC. This gives the protein CASSSGLAGVEQFF.